This T cell receptor beta chain comes out of a study of spatial heterogeneity in lung cancer. General observations from the study: Estimation of coverage gave values of 6.5% to 7.5% for alpha and over 11% for beta chains in tumor T cells. Counts of expanded alpha and beta TCRs within tumors tracked the tumor nonsynonymous mutation count.

Trimming took 5 bases from V and 3 from J, leaving 2 bases between them. The CDR3 spans 11 residues. CDR1 SGHAT and CDR2 FQNNGV come from the germline V gene. TCR cDNA molecules each carried a unique molecular identifier. TCRdb processed the 5' RACE reads anew with MiXCR; each CDR3 protein has one entry. Of 85 to 140 distinct CDR3 sequences in the sample, 29% were seen once. This clonotype is hyperexpanded within its sample. Its antigen is undetermined. This beta chain is an off-target read within a library intended for alpha chains, so its frequency means little. Noted time point: sample taken at primary tumor resection.

This TCR was sampled from a male donor with early-stage non-small cell lung cancer. V gene TRBV11-2 combines with J gene TRBJ2-1, with unresolved D. Sequences were derived from lung tumor tissue, sampled at surgery. The CDR3, as DNA: TGTGCCAGCAGCGACTACAATGAGCAGTTCTTC. This translates into CASSDYNEQFF. Full variable domain (missing parts from reference TRBV11-2 and TRBJ2-1): EAGVAQSPRYKIIEKRQSVAFWCNPISGHATLYWYQQILGQGPKLLIQFQNNGVVDDSQLPKDRFSAERLKGVDSTLKIQPAKLEDSAVYLCASSDYNEQFFGPGTRLTVL.